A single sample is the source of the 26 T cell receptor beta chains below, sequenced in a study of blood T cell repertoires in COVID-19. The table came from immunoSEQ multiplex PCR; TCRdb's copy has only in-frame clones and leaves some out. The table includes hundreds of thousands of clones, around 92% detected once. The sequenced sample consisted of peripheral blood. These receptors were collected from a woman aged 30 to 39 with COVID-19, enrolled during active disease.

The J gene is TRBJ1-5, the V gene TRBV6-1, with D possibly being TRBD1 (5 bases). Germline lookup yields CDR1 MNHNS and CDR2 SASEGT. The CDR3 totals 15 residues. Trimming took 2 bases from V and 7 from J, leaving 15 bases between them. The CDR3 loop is CASSESTGVRQPQHF. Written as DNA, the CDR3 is TGTGCCAGCAGTGAAAGTACGGGGGTCAGGCAGCCCCAGCATTTT.

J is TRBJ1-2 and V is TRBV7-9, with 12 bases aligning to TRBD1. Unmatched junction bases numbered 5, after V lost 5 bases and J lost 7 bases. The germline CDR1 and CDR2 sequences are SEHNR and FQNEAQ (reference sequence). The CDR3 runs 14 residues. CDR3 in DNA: TGTGCCAGCAGCGTCCGGGACAGGGGGCTTGGCTACACCTTC. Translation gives CASSVRDRGLGYTF.

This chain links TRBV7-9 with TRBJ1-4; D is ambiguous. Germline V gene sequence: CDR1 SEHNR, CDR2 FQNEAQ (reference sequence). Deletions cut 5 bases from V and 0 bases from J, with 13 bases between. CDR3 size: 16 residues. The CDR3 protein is CASSPAGGSTNEKLFF. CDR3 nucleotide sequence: TGTGCCAGCAGCCCAGCCGGCGGATCAACTAATGAAAAACTGTTTTTT.

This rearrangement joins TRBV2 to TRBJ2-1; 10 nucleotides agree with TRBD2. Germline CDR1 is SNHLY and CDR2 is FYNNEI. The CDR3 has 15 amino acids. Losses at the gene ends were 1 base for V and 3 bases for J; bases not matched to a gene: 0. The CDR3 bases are TGTGCCAGCAGTGAAGGACTAGCGGGCTACAATGAGCAGTTCTTC. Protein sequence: CASSEGLAGYNEQFF.

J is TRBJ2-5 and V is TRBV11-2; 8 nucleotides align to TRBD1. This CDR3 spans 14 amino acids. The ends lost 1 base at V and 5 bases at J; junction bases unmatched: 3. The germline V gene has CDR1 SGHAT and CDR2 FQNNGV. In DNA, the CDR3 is TGTGCCAGCAGCTTAGGGACAGGGCGGGAGACCCAGTACTTC. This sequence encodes CASSLGTGRETQYF.

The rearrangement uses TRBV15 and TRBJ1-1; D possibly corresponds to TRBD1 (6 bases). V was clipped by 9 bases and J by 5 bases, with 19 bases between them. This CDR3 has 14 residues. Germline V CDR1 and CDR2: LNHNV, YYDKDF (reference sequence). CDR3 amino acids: CATRTGRGETEAFF. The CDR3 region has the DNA TGTGCCACGAGAACAGGGAGAGGAGAAACTGAAGCTTTCTTT.

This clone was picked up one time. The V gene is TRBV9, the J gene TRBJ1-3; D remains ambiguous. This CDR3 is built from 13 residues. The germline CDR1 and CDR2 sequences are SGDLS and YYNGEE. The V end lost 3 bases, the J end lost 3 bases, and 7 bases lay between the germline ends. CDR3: CASSGGIGNTIYF. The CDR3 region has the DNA TGTGCCAGCAGCGGCGGCATTGGAAACACCATATATTTT. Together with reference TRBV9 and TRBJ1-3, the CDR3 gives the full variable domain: DSGVTQTPKHLITATGQRVTLRCSPRSGDLSVYWYQQSLDQGLQFLIQYYNGEERAKGNILERFSAQQFPDLHSELNLSSLELGDSALYFCASSGGIGNTIYFGEGSWLTVV.

CDR3 residues: CASVREGHEQYF. The CDR3 nucleotides read TGTGCCAGCGTGAGGGAGGGCCACGAGCAGTACTTC. The rearrangement uses TRBV2 and TRBJ2-7, with TRBD2 matching 7 bases. The V gene's germline CDR1 is SNHLY and CDR2 FYNNEI. V shed 8 bases and J 5 bases; nucleotides not matched to a gene: 6. This CDR3 contains 12 residues.

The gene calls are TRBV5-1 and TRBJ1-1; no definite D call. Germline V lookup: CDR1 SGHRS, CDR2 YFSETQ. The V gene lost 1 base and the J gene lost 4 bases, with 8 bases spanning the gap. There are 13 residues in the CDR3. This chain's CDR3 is CASSLWESTEAFF. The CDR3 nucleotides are TGCGCCAGCAGCTTGTGGGAGAGCACTGAAGCTTTCTTT.

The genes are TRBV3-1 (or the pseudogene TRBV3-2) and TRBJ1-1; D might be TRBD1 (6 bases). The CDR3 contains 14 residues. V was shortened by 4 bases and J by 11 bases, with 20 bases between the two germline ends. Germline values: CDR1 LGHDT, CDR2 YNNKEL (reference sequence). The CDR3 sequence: CASSRTQGTLGAFF. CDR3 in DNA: TGTGCCAGCAGCCGAACCCAGGGGACATTAGGCGCTTTCTTT.

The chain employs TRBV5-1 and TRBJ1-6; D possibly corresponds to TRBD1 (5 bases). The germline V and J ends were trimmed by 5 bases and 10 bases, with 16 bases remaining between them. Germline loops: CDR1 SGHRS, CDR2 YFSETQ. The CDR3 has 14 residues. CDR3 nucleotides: TGCGCCAGCAGGGGCTTGGCAGGGTTATCACCCCTCCACTTT. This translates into CASRGLAGLSPLHF.

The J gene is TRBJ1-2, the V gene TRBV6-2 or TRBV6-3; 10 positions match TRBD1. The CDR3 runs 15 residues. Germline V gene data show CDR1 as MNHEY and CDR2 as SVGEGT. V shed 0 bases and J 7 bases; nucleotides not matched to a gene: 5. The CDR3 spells CASSYSETGGSGYTF. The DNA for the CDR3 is TGTGCCAGCAGTTACTCGGAGACAGGGGGCTCTGGCTACACCTTC.

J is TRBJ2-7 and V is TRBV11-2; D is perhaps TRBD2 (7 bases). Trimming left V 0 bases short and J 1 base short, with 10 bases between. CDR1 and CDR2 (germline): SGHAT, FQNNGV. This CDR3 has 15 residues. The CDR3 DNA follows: TGTGCCAGCAGCTTAGAGGGGGGGGCGTCCTACGAGCAGTACTTC. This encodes CASSLEGGASYEQYF. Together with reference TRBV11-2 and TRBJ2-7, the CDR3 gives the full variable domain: EAGVAQSPRYKIIEKRQSVAFWCNPISGHATLYWYQQILGQGPKLLIQFQNNGVVDDSQLPKDRFSAERLKGVDSTLKIQPAKLEDSAVYLCASSLEGGASYEQYFGPGTRLTVT.

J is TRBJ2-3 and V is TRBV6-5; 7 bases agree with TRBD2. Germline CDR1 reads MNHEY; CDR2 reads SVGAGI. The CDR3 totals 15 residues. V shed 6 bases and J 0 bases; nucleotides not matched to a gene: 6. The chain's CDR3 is CASSRLAPSTDTQYF. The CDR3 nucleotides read TGTGCCAGCAGCCGACTAGCCCCTAGCACAGATACGCAGTATTTT.

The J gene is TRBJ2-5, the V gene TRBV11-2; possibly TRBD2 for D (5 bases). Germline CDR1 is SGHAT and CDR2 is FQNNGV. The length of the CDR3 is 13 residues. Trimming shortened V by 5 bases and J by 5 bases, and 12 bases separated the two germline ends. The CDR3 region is CASSPLGSETQYF. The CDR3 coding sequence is TGTGCCAGCAGCCCTTTGGGGAGTGAGACCCAGTACTTC.

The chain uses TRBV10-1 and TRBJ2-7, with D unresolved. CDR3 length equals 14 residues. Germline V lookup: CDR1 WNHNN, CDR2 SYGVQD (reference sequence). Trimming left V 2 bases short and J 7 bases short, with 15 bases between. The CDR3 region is CASSEREIVIEQYF. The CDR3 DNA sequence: TGCGCCAGCAGTGAGCGAGAGATCGTCATAGAGCAGTACTTC.

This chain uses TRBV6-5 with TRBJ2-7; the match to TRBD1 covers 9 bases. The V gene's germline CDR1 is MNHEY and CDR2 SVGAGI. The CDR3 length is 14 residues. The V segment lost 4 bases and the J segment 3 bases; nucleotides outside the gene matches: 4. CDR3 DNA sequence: TGTGCCAGCAGTTTAGGGACAGGGAACTACGAGCAGTACTTC. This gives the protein CASSLGTGNYEQYF.

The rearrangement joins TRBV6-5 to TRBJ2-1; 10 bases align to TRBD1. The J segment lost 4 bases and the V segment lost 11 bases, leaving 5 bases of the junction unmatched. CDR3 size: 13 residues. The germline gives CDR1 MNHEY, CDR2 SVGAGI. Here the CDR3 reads CAGSGQGYNEQFF. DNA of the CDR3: TGTGCCGGGTCGGGACAGGGGTACAATGAGCAGTTCTTC.

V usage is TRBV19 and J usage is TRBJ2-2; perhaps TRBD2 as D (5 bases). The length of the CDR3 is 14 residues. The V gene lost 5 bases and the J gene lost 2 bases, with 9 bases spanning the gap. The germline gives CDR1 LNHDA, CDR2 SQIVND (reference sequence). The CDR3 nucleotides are TGTGCCAGTAGTGTGGCGGGTAACACCGGGGAGCTGTTTTTT. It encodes CASSVAGNTGELFF.

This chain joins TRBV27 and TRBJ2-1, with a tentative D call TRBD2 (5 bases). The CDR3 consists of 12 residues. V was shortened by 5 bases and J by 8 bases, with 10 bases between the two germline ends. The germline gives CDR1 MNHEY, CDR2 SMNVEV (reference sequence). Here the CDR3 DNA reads TGTGCCAGCAGTACGAGGGCGGATGAGCAGTTCTTC. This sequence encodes CASSTRADEQFF.

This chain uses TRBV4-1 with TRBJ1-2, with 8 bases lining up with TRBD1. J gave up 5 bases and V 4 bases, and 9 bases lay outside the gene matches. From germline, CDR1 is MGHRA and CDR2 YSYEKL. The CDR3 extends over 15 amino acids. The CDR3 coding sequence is TGCGCCAGCAGCCCTGACAGGGGAGGGAGTTATGGCTACACCTTC. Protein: CASSPDRGGSYGYTF.

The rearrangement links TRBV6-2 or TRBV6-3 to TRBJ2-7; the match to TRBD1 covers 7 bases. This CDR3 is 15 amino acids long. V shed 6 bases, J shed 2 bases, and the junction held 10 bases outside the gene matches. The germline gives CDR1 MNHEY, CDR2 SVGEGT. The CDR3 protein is CASSPRTGFPYEQYF. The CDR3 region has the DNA TGTGCCAGCAGCCCCCGGACAGGTTTCCCCTACGAGCAGTACTTC.

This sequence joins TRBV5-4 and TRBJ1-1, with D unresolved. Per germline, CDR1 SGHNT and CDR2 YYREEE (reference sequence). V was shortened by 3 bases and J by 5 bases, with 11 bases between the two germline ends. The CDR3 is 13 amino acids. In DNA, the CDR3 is TGTGCCAGCAGCTGGGGAGATAGTACTGAAGCTTTCTTT. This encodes CASSWGDSTEAFF.

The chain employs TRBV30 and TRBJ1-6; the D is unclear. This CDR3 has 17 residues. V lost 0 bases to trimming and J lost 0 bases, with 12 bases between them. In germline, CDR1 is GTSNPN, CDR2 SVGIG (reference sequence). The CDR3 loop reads CAWSVREGGSYNSPLHF. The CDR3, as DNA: TGTGCCTGGAGTGTTCGGGAGGGTGGCTCCTATAATTCACCCCTCCACTTT.

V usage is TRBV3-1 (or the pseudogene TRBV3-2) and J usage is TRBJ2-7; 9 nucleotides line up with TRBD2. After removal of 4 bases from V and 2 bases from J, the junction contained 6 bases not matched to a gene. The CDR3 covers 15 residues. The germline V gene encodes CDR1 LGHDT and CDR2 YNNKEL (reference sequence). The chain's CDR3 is CASSPLAGLTYEQYF. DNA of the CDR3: TGTGCCAGCAGCCCCCTAGCGGGACTTACCTACGAGCAGTACTTC.

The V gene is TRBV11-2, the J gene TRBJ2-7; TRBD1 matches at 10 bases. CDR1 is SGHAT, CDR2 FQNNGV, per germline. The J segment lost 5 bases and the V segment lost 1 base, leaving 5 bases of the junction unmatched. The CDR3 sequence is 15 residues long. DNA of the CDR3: TGTGCCAGCAGCTTAGTGTGGGACAGGGGAAACGAGCAGTACTTC. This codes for CASSLVWDRGNEQYF.